The 31 T cell receptor beta chains in this list originate from one sample, sequenced in a study of shared clonotypes between healthy human individuals. Produced via immunoSEQ multiplex PCR; TCRdb's table is partial and in-frame only. The sample carries about 2.3 million clones, 92% recorded once. The specimen sequenced was naive CD4+ T cells from PBMCs. Indicated subset: CD45RA+ positively selected. The receptors derive from a young man in good health. Some clones in this sample may be carry-over from other donors' samples.

The rearrangement joins TRBV9 to TRBJ2-7; TRBD1 is a possible D gene (5 bases). Germline V gene sequence: CDR1 SGDLS, CDR2 YYNGEE. The ends were cut back, 4 bases at V and 1 base at J, with 21 bases in the middle. CDR3 length: 17 residues. CDR3 coding DNA: TGTGCCAGCAGCCCATGGCCGAAGGGGAAGGGGTCCTACGAGCAGTACTTC. As protein: CASSPWPKGKGSYEQYF.

This clone has only one observation. The chain has TRBV7-2 and TRBJ2-1, with D maybe TRBD2 (6 bases). Germline V gives CDR1 SGHTA, CDR2 FQGNSA. The CDR3 covers 16 residues. V was clipped by 1 base and J by 7 bases, with 17 bases between them. The CDR3 is CASSLVASVWVNEQFF. The CDR3 coding sequence is TGTGCCAGCAGCTTAGTGGCTAGCGTGTGGGTGAATGAGCAGTTCTTC.

The chain uses TRBV28 and TRBJ1-5; the match to TRBD1 covers 7 bases. J was trimmed by 5 bases and V by 6 bases; bases with no gene match: 10. The CDR3 contains 15 residues. Germline CDR1 reads MDHEN; CDR2 reads SYDVKM. CDR3 bases: TGTGCCAGCAGCAGACAGGGCCCAGCATATCAGCCCCAGCATTTT. It encodes CASSRQGPAYQPQHF.

This rearrangement joins TRBV7-9 to TRBJ2-6; D gene unclear. The CDR3 sequence is 13 residues long. Trimming cost V 9 bases and J 4 bases, with 10 bases left between them. CDR1 is SEHNR and CDR2 is FQNEAQ in the germline V gene (reference sequence). CDR3 sequence: CASLPGGANVLTF. For the CDR3, the DNA is TGTGCCAGTCTCCCCGGCGGGGCCAACGTCCTGACTTTC.

This clone was seen only once. The gene calls are TRBV14 and TRBJ1-2; 11 bases map to TRBD1. V was clipped by 4 bases and J by 3 bases; unmatched bases: 7. The germline V gene has CDR1 SGHDN and CDR2 FVKESK. The CDR3 totals 16 residues. The CDR3 spells CASSLLPGQGDYGYTF. As DNA, the CDR3 is TGTGCCAGCAGCCTGCTCCCGGGACAGGGGGACTATGGCTACACCTTC.

The chain has TRBV6-1 and TRBJ2-5; 9 bases fit TRBD2. The J call may be mistaken, given a closer DNA end match to TRBJ2-7. Germline CDR1 MNHNS, CDR2 SASEGT. The CDR3 consists of 14 residues. The CDR3 DNA follows: TGTGCCAGCATTAAAGCGGGAGGCCCCTTCGAGCAGTACTTC. This gives the protein CASIKAGGPFEQYF.

This chain links TRBV5-6 with TRBJ1-1, with a weak D call TRBD1 (6 bases). Germline CDR1 SGHDT, CDR2 YYEEEE. The CDR3 extends over 14 amino acids. Trimming left V 1 base short and J 5 bases short, with 12 bases between. CDR3 amino acids: CASSLRAGETEAFF. The DNA for the CDR3 is TGTGCCAGCAGCTTGAGGGCAGGGGAGACTGAAGCTTTCTTT.

The rearrangement joins TRBV28 to TRBJ1-5; D not certain. V was cut by 6 bases and J by 7 bases, with 10 bases left in between. The CDR3 totals 12 residues. Germline assignment: CDR1 MDHEN and CDR2 SYDVKM. CDR3 sequence: CASRTEGQPQHF. The CDR3 DNA follows: TGTGCCAGCAGGACCGAGGGCCAGCCCCAGCATTTT.

This chain connects TRBV9 to TRBJ2-5; the match to TRBD1 covers 7 bases. Losses at the gene ends were 5 bases for V and 5 bases for J; bases not matched to a gene: 12. There are 15 residues in the CDR3. The V gene's germline CDR1 is SGDLS and CDR2 YYNGEE. The DNA of the CDR3 is TGTGCCAGCAGTCTCGAACAGGGGCGCCGGGAGACCCAGTACTTC. This translates into CASSLEQGRRETQYF.

The chain has TRBV5-1 and TRBJ2-1; 15 positions match TRBD2. This CDR3 is 16 amino acids long. Germline-derived CDR1 and CDR2 are SGHRS and YFSETQ. The J segment lost 8 bases and the V segment lost 2 bases, leaving 5 bases of the junction unmatched. CDR3 nucleotide sequence: TGCGCCAGCAGCTTAGGACTAGCGGGAGGGTTCGATGAGCAGTTCTTC. Translated, it gives CASSLGLAGGFDEQFF.

Only one count was recorded for this clone. The chain joins TRBV7-2 to TRBJ2-4, with 11 bases fitting TRBD2. This CDR3 contains 16 residues. Germline V lookup: CDR1 SGHTA, CDR2 FQGNSA. Germline trimming cut 3 bases from V and 1 base from J; bases unmatched to any gene: 2. This chain's CDR3 is CASSFVAGGAKNIQYF. CDR3 nucleotide sequence: TGTGCCAGCAGCTTTGTAGCGGGAGGGGCCAAAAACATTCAGTACTTC.

This chain uses TRBV5-1 with TRBJ2-3; D unresolved. The length of the CDR3 is 13 residues. Germline V CDR1 and CDR2: SGHRS, YFSETQ. Trimming shortened V by 4 bases and J by 2 bases, and 8 bases separated the two germline ends. For the CDR3, the DNA is TGCGCCAGCAGCCTACGAGCCACAGATACGCAGTATTTT. Translation: CASSLRATDTQYF.

The V and J genes are TRBV7-8 and TRBJ2-5, with D uncertain. Germline CDR1 SGHVS, CDR2 FQNEAQ. This CDR3 spans 14 amino acids. V was cut by 0 bases and J by 1 base, with 6 bases left in between. CDR3 region: CASSLAGSQETQYF. The CDR3 coding sequence is TGTGCCAGCAGCTTAGCGGGTAGCCAAGAGACCCAGTACTTC.

V is TRBV4-1 and J is TRBJ2-7, with 9 positions matching TRBD1. Germline assignment: CDR1 MGHRA and CDR2 YSYEKL. The CDR3 is 15 amino acids. V was clipped by 0 bases and J by 3 bases; unmatched bases: 3. CDR3 region: CASSQDMDRGYEQYF. The CDR3 DNA is TGCGCCAGCAGCCAAGATATGGACAGGGGCTACGAGCAGTACTTC.

V and J are TRBV6-4 and TRBJ2-2, with 7 bases that match TRBD2. CDR1 is MRHNA and CDR2 is SNTAGT in the germline V gene. The V gene end was trimmed by 7 bases and the J gene end by 6 bases; junction bases not matched to a gene: 11. This CDR3 has 15 amino acids. The CDR3 DNA is TGTGCCAGCACCGAACAGGCGGGGGTCGCCGGGGAGCTGTTTTTT. This sequence encodes CASTEQAGVAGELFF.

The J gene is TRBJ2-3, the V gene TRBV4-3; the match to TRBD2 covers 8 bases. The CDR3 is made up of 16 amino acids. The trim removed 1 base at V and 1 base at J, leaving 4 bases unmatched. Per the germline V gene, CDR1 is LGHNA and CDR2 is YSLEER. The CDR3: CASSQGASGRTDTQYF. In DNA, the CDR3 is TGCGCCAGCAGCCAAGGGGCTAGCGGGCGCACAGATACGCAGTATTTT.

The rearrangement links TRBV29-1 to TRBJ2-7; 9 nucleotides agree with TRBD2. The germline V gene has CDR1 SQVTM and CDR2 ANQGSEA. The CDR3 is 16 amino acids. Trimming took 0 bases from V and 3 from J; bases not matched to a gene: 9. DNA of the CDR3: TGCAGCGTTGAAGATGTTCGGTCTAGCGGGAACTACGAGCAGTACTTC. Its translation is CSVEDVRSSGNYEQYF.

V and J are TRBV27 and TRBJ1-1, with 11 nucleotides matching TRBD1. The CDR3 is 15 residues long. Germline CDR1 MNHEY, CDR2 SMNVEV (reference sequence). V trimming: 5 bases; J trimming: 4 bases; junction bases outside the gene matches: 6. In nucleotides, the CDR3 is TGTGCCAGCAGTCAACGGACAGGGGGCCCCACTGAAGCTTTCTTT. Residues: CASSQRTGGPTEAFF.

V usage is TRBV7-2 and J usage is TRBJ2-5; maybe TRBD1 (6 bases). Germline V gene data show CDR1 as SGHTA and CDR2 as FQGNSA. V lost 5 bases, J lost 0 bases, and 13 bases lay in between. CDR3 size: 15 residues. CDR3 nucleotide sequence: TGTGCCAGCAGCCCAGGACAGAGTTACCAAGAGACCCAGTACTTC. Amino acids: CASSPGQSYQETQYF. The variable domain in full, with the rest retrieved from reference TRBV7-2 and TRBJ2-5, is GAGVSQSPSNKVTEKGKDVELRCDPISGHTALYWYRQSLGQGLEFLIYFQGNSAPDKSGLPSDRFSAERTGGSVSTLTIQRTQQEDSAVYLCASSPGQSYQETQYFGPGTRLLVL.

This clone was recorded once. The chain carries TRBV28 and TRBJ2-7; no reliable D call. V shed 2 bases and J shed 0 bases, with 11 bases lying between them. The CDR3 has 15 residues. The germline gives CDR1 MDHEN, CDR2 SYDVKM. This CDR3 is CASSLVGKSSYEQYF. The CDR3 DNA reads as TGTGCCAGCAGTTTAGTCGGCAAGAGCTCCTACGAGCAGTACTTC. Supplemented by reference TRBV28 and TRBJ2-7, the full variable domain reads DVKVTQSSRYLVKRTGEKVFLECVQDMDHENMFWYRQDPGLGLRLIYFSYDVKMKEKGDIPEGYSVSREKKERFSLILESASTNQTSMYLCASSLVGKSSYEQYFGPGTRLTVT.

The genes are TRBV7-8 and TRBJ1-3; D gene unclear. Looked up from germline, CDR1 is SGHVS and CDR2 is FQNEAQ. V was cut by 5 bases and J by 9 bases, with 11 bases left in between. This CDR3 comprises 12 residues. This chain's CDR3 is CASSTRSGTIYF. The CDR3 coding sequence is TGTGCCAGCAGCACTAGATCCGGCACCATATATTTT.

The chain couples TRBV14 to TRBJ2-4; 7 bases line up with TRBD1. Germline trimming cut 4 bases from V and 3 bases from J; bases unmatched to any gene: 6. The CDR3 runs to 15 residues. CDR1 and CDR2 (germline): SGHDN, FVKESK. CDR3 sequence reads: CASSLRQGFKNIQYF. Here the CDR3 DNA reads TGTGCCAGCAGCCTACGACAGGGCTTCAAAAACATTCAGTACTTC.

A note on this clone: The sample carries other DNA sequences with the same CDR3. CDR3 sequence (DNA): TGTGCCAGCGGGGTCTCCTACAATGAGCAGTTCTTC. Its protein product is CASGVSYNEQFF. This chain connects TRBV28 to TRBJ2-1; no firm D call. This CDR3 is 12 amino acids long. Trimming removed 8 bases from V and 0 bases from J, with 5 bases in between. Germline CDR1 MDHEN, CDR2 SYDVKM.

The sample holds one count of this clone. The gene calls are TRBV7-9 and TRBJ2-7; D possibly matches TRBD1 or TRBD2 (5 bases each). Germline CDR1 reads SEHNR; CDR2 reads FQNEAQ (reference sequence). Trimming took 5 bases from V and 0 from J, leaving 14 bases between them. The CDR3 spans 15 residues. In nucleotides, the CDR3 is TGTGCCAGCAGCGGGGACGCAACCAGCTCCTACGAGCAGTACTTC. Translated, it gives CASSGDATSSYEQYF.

Details on this clone: Other DNA sequences from this sample encode an identical CDR3 as well. The chain links TRBV5-4 to TRBJ1-2; D gene unclear. The CDR3 is 13 amino acids. V gave up 5 bases and J gave up 3 bases, with 11 bases separating them. Germline CDR1 SGHNT, CDR2 YYREEE (reference sequence). CDR3: CASSFPGDYGYTF. CDR3 DNA: TGTGCCAGCAGTTTCCCGGGAGACTATGGCTACACCTTC.

J is TRBJ1-1 and V is TRBV14; D not resolved. The ends were cut back, 1 base at V and 0 bases at J, with 15 bases in the middle. CDR1 and CDR2 (germline): SGHDN, FVKESK. The CDR3 is 17 amino acids. Written as DNA, the CDR3 is TGTGCCAGCAGCCAAGTTTTTGGTAGGGCAGTGAACACTGAAGCTTTCTTT. It is translated as CASSQVFGRAVNTEAFF.

V is TRBV19 and J is TRBJ2-1; D is unclear. V shed 3 bases and J shed 10 bases, with 13 bases lying between them. The CDR3 is made up of 13 amino acids. In germline, CDR1 is LNHDA, CDR2 SQIVND (reference sequence). The CDR3 nucleotides are TGTGCCAGTAGTATCCCTCCCCAAGTCGAGCAGTTCTTC. Encoded protein: CASSIPPQVEQFF.

The V gene is TRBV7-3, the J gene TRBJ1-1, with D possibly being TRBD1 (6 bases). The CDR3 spans 14 residues. Looked up from germline, CDR1 is SGHTA and CDR2 is FQGTGA. Deletions cut 4 bases from V and 4 bases from J, with 13 bases between. CDR3: CASSSSTGTTEAFF. In DNA, the CDR3 is TGTGCCAGCAGCTCCTCGACAGGAACCACTGAAGCTTTCTTT.

This clone was counted a single time. The V gene is TRBV11-3, the J gene TRBJ2-5; possible D gene TRBD1, 5 bases. This CDR3 is built from 12 residues. Germline V gene lookup returns CDR1 SGHNT and CDR2 YENEEA. The V end was cut by 5 bases, the J end by 3 bases, with 7 bases between. The CDR3 spells CASSRREETQYF. CDR3 DNA sequence: TGTGCCAGCAGCCGCAGGGAAGAGACCCAGTACTTC.

The gene calls are TRBV14 and TRBJ1-2; D gene ambiguous. From germline, CDR1 is SGHDN and CDR2 FVKESK. The CDR3 has 14 residues. V lost 7 bases to trimming and J lost 2 bases, with 14 bases between them. The CDR3 DNA reads TGTGCCAGCATCACCCCTCAAACGAACTATGGCTACACCTTC. Its protein is CASITPQTNYGYTF.

V and J are TRBV19 and TRBJ2-4; D unclear. Per germline, CDR1 LNHDA and CDR2 SQIVND (reference sequence). The length of the CDR3 is 13 residues. The germline V and J ends were trimmed by 2 bases and 3 bases, with 5 bases remaining between them. In DNA, the CDR3 is TGTGCCAGTAGTATAAACGGCAAAAACATTCAGTACTTC. Translating gives CASSINGKNIQYF.